This entry lists 7 T cell receptor beta chains sequenced from one sample in a study of siplizumab effects on memory and regulatory T cells. Only in-frame clones appear in the TCRdb table, and some are missing; sequencing was by immunoSEQ multiplex PCR. Of about 69,000 clones listed, about 87% are singletons. The sample comprised Tregs sorted from blood. The source of these receptors is a human donor in good health.

The gene calls are TRBV11-3 and TRBJ2-5; weak D call: TRBD1 (5 bases). The germline gives CDR1 SGHNT, CDR2 YENEEA. The V gene lost 3 bases and the J gene lost 1 base, with 9 bases spanning the gap. The CDR3 loop spans 14 amino acids. CDR3 protein: CASSFRQTQETQYF. The DNA for the CDR3 is TGTGCCAGCAGCTTTCGACAGACCCAAGAGACCCAGTACTTC.

J is TRBJ1-2 and V is TRBV4-2; tentatively, D is TRBD1 (6 bases). From germline, CDR1 is LGHNA and CDR2 YNFKEQ. V was pared by 4 bases and J by 4 bases, with 13 bases between. The CDR3 sequence is 14 residues long. CDR3 coding DNA: TGTGCCAGCAGCCTAACGACAGGTCTCTATGGCTACACCTTC. It codes for CASSLTTGLYGYTF.

The chain has TRBV2 and TRBJ1-4; 7 positions match TRBD1. Germline V gene lookup returns CDR1 SNHLY and CDR2 FYNNEI. The CDR3 is 16 residues long. With V trimmed by 4 bases and J by 0 bases, 5 bases remained unmatched. The CDR3 spells CASSGGDSATNEKLFF. Written as DNA, the CDR3 is TGTGCCAGCAGTGGCGGGGACAGCGCAACTAATGAAAAACTGTTTTTT. The variable domain in full, with the rest retrieved from reference TRBV2 and TRBJ1-4, is EPEVTQTPSHQVTQMGQEVILRCVPISNHLYFYWYRQILGQKVEFLVSFYNNEISEKSEIFDDQFSVERPDGSNFTLKIRSTKLEDSAMYFCASSGGDSATNEKLFFGSGTQLSVL.

The V gene is TRBV5-1, the J gene TRBJ2-2; TRBD1 aligns across 7 bases. This CDR3 is built from 16 residues. With V trimmed by 2 bases and J by 0 bases, 4 bases remained unmatched. Germline CDR1 and CDR2: SGHRS and YFSETQ. CDR3 nucleotide sequence: TGCGCCAGCAGCTTAGTGAGGGGGCCGAACACCGGGGAGCTGTTTTTT. As protein: CASSLVRGPNTGELFF.

The V gene is TRBV10-3, the J gene TRBJ2-1; 8 nucleotides line up with TRBD2. CDR3 length: 14 residues. The germline V gene has CDR1 ENHRY and CDR2 SYGVKD. The trim removed 8 bases at V and 6 bases at J, leaving 9 bases unmatched. The CDR3 region is CAIQGSGRTNEQFF. CDR3 in DNA: TGTGCCATCCAAGGGAGCGGGAGAACCAATGAGCAGTTCTTC.

This rearrangement joins TRBV5-1 to TRBJ2-5; 7 nucleotides agree with TRBD2. The germline gives CDR1 SGHRS, CDR2 YFSETQ. The V gene end was trimmed by 2 bases and the J gene end by 0 bases; junction bases not matched to a gene: 1. The CDR3 extends over 14 amino acids. CDR3: CASSFGGNQETQYF. The CDR3 DNA follows: TGCGCCAGCAGCTTCGGGGGGAACCAAGAGACCCAGTACTTC.

CDR3 nucleotides: TGCAGCGGCCAGGGGAGCGGGAGTCCCTATGAGCAGTTCTTC. This sequence encodes CSGQGSGSPYEQFF. This chain connects TRBV29-1 to TRBJ2-1; 8 bases align to TRBD2. The germline CDR1 and CDR2 sequences are SQVTM and ANQGSEA. Unmatched junction bases numbered 13, after V lost 7 bases and J lost 8 bases. The CDR3 contains 14 residues.